This TCR beta chain was profiled in a study of cytomegalovirus exposure and HLA in healthy donors. Study-level background: A prior analysis found 117 million unique TCR beta sequences from around 180 million T cells.

General observations from the study: The authors listed 180 or so TCR beta chains as cytomegalovirus-associated.

In regard to this clone: Its antigen is undetermined.

PCR was performed using 60 Vbeta and 13 Jbeta primers. Per the original methods: A later analysis counted 65 million to 80 million unique TCR beta chains, about 11 million shared. Method: immunoSEQ multiplex PCR; TCRdb's copy keeps in-frame clones and lacks some. That table supplies the V and J calls and clone size; D and trimming were determined from the DNA. The sample has roughly 150,000 clones; more than 75% are singletons. Losses at the gene ends were 4 bases for V and 3 bases for J; bases not matched to a gene: 5. This CDR3 contains 16 residues. CDR1 and CDR2 (germline): SGHRS, YFSETQ. The sample taken for sequencing was PBMCs. The J gene is TRBJ1-3, the V gene TRBV5-1; 12 bases map to TRBD1. The receptor comes from a woman in her forties in good health and CMV-seronegative. This chain's CDR3 is CASSGGQGASGNTIYF. The CDR3 DNA reads TGCGCCAGCAGCGGGGGACAGGGGGCGAGTGGAAACACCATATATTTT.